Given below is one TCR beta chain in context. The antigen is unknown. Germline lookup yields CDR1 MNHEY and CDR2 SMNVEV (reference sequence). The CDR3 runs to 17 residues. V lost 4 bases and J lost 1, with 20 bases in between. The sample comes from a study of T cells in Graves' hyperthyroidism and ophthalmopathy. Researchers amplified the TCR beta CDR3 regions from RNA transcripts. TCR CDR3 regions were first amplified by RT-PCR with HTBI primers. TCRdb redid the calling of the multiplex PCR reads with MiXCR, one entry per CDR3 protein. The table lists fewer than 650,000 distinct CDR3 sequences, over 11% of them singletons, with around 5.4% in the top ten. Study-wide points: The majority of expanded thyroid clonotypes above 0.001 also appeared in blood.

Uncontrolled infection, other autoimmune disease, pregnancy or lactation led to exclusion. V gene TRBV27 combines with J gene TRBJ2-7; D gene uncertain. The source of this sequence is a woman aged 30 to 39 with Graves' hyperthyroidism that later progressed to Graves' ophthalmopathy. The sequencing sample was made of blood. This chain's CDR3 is CASSSSSIMSPSYEQYF. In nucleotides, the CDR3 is TGTGCCAGCAGTTCCTCCTCCATTATGAGCCCATCCTACGAGCAGTACTTC.